This T cell receptor (beta chain) was sequenced during a study of blood T cell repertoires in COVID-19. Study-level background: Whether acute or convalescent, the COVID-19 samples came from the United States, Italy and Spain.

The V gene lost 0 bases and the J gene lost 0 bases, with 14 bases spanning the gap. There are 17 residues in the CDR3. Germline lookup yields CDR1 LGHDT and CDR2 YNNKEL (reference sequence). Methods used by the authors: Reference gene primer amplification gave estimated nucleated cell counts. Assay used: immunoSEQ multiplex PCR; TCRdb lists only in-frame clones, some missing. The D gene and trimming were derived from the DNA, and the V and J assignments and clone size from that table. The sample holds over 90,000 clones; around nine tenths are singletons and the top ten take about 3.3%. Sequenced input: peripheral blood. This TCR derives from a woman in her 70s with acute or convalescent COVID-19. The J gene is TRBJ1-1, the V gene TRBV3-1 (or the pseudogene TRBV3-2); D possibly corresponds to TRBD1 (5 bases). The CDR3 loop is CASSQDSRATMNTEAFF. The CDR3 DNA is TGTGCCAGCAGCCAAGATAGCAGGGCGACAATGAACACTGAAGCTTTCTTT.